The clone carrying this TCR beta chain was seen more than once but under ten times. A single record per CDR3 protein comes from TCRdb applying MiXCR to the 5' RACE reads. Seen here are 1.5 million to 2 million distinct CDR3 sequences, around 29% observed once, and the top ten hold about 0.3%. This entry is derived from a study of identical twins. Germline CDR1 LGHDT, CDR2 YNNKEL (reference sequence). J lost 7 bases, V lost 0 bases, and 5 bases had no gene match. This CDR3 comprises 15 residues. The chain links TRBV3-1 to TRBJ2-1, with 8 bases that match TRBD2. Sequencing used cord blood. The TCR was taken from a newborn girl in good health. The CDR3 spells CASSQDGGAWNEQFF. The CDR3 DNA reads TGTGCCAGCAGCCAAGACGGGGGGGCCTGGAATGAGCAGTTCTTC.